This record concerns one T cell receptor (beta chain) sequence. No antigen is known for it. From a lookup of the germline V gene, CDR1 and CDR2 are SGDLS and YYNGEE. The cysteine opens and the phenylalanine closes a CDR3 of 13 amino acids. No DNA appears here. The data were taken from a study of monozygotic twins with inflammatory bowel disease (dated by TCRdb to between 2019 and 2020). About the investigation overall: A total of some 30 monozygotic twin pairs were included in the full study, comprising nine German pairs (four IBD-concordant, five IBD-discordant) and 19 IBD-discordant Danish pairs. The search for disease-associated traits relied mainly on comparing, within discordant pairs, IBD patients with their genetically identical healthy co-twins. Each individual had, on average, about 151 000 unique TCRalpha sequences and 181 000 unique TCRbeta sequences available for analysis. Results the study describes overall, beyond this receptor: Compared with healthy twins, IBD patients had fewer clonotypes in common with other individuals, a difference most pronounced in patients showing signs of disease activity. Distinction between different T cell subtypes could not be achieved in the analysis. No single strong signal or clonotype linked to IBD turned up in the results, so the idea that one exists was not supported. IBD patients had lower TCRbeta repertoire diversity, measured by the inverse Simpson index, than their healthy co-twins. Concordant and discordant twins showed no difference in repertoire similarity, possibly because of limited statistical power. Background noise and inter-individual variability may have been introduced into the repertoires by the differing immunosuppressive treatments among patients.

Receptor libraries were prepared by 5' RACE. Each TCR library was prepared from around 3,400 ng of total RNA. For each sample, cDNA was synthesized in eight separate reactions using SMARTScribe reverse transcriptase. Unique molecular identifiers containing a 6-nucleotide sample barcode were introduced through template switching during cDNA synthesis. TCRalpha and TCRbeta cDNA was amplified by two nested PCRs of about 15 and 9 cycles, with bead purification after each PCR. Before amplification, cDNA was treated with uracil DNA-glycosylase and purified using the QIAquick PCR purification kit. In the second PCR, Illumina TruSeq-compatible adapters and sample-specific barcodes were added. Library quality and concentration were assessed using TapeStation and Qubit, and about 5.2 ng of each library was pooled. Sequencing of the pooled libraries was done on an Illumina HiSeq2500 single-index Rapid Run using custom sequencing primers and 2 x 100 bp reads. In the authors' own workflow: MiGEC version 1.2.6 was used for UMI-based consensus assembly to correct PCR and sequencing errors. V(D)J alignment, clonotype assembly and CDR3 extraction were performed with MiXCR version 2.1.1. To normalise gene usage, clonotype sharing and MAIT/NKT TCR abundance, the analysis used the top 1000, 10 000 and 20 000 clonotypes per sample. After downsampling to 27 000 UMIs, diversity was calculated as the inverse Simpson index using the vegan R package. Paired Mann-Whitney U tests were applied to discordant twin pairs, and Benjamini-Hochberg correction was used for multiple testing. TCRdb reanalyzed the reads, keeping one entry per CDR3 protein sequence and omitting DNA. TCRdb, rather than the study authors, made the V and J calls. This sample's table lists approximately 160,000 distinct CDR3 sequences. Approximately 2.8% of the sample belongs to the ten largest clones.

From each donor, a roughly 2.6 ml peripheral blood sample was collected into PAXgene tubes and stored at -80 degrees C. Without T cell sorting, total RNA was isolated from whole blood using the PAXgene blood miRNA kit on an automated QIAcube. Peripheral blood from monozygotic twin pairs, either concordant or discordant for inflammatory bowel disease, underwent deep TCRalpha and TCRbeta repertoire profiling that used unique molecular barcoding. For every twin pair, smoking habits were documented, and each individual was categorised as a current, former or never smoker. Material for sequencing was blood. The rearrangement joined TRBV9 to TRBJ2-3; the D call of TRBD2 rests on TCRdb alone, since no DNA is present to check it. This sequence originates from a human donor with ulcerative colitis or Crohn's disease, or a healthy co-twin of an affected twin (not recorded which). The CDR3 region reads CASSVFPSDTQYF.